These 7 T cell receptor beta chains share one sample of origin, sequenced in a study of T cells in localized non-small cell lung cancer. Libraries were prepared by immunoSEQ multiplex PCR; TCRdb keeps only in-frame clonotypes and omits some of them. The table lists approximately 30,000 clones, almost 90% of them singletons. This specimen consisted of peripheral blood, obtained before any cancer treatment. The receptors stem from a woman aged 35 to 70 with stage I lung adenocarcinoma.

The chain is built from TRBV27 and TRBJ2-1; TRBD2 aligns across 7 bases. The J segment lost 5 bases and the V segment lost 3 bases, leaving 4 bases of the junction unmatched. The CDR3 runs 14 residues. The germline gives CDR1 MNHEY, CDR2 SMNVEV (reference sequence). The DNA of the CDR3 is TGTGCCAGCAGTTTCATAGCGGGCGACAATGAGCAGTTCTTC. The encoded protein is CASSFIAGDNEQFF.

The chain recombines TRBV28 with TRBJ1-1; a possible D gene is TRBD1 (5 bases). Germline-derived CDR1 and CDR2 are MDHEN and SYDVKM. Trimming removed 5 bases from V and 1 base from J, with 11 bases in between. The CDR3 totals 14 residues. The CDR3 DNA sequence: TGTGCCAGCAGTGAAATCAGGGAGAACACTGAAGCTTTCTTT. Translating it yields CASSEIRENTEAFF.

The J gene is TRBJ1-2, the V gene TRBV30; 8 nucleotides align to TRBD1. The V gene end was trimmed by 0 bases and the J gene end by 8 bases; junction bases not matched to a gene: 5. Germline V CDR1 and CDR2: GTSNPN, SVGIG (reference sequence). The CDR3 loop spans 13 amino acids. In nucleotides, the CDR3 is TGTGCCTGGAGTGTGGACAGGGCGCGAGGCTACACCTTC. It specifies CAWSVDRARGYTF.

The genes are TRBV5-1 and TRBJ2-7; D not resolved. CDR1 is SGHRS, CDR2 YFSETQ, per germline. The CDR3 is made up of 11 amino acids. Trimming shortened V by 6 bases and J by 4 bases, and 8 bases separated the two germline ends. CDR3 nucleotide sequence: TGCGCCAGCATGGGTGAATACGAGCAGTACTTC. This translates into CASMGEYEQYF.

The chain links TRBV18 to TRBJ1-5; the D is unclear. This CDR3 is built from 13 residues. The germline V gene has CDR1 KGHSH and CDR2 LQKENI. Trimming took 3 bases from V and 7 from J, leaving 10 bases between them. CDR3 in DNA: TGTGCCAGCTCACCTGGGGTTGGGCAGCCCCAGCATTTT. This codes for CASSPGVGQPQHF.

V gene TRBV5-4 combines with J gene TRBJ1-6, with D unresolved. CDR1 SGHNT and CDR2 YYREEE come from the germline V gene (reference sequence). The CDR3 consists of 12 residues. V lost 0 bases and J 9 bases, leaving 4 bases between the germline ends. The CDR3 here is CASSLGGSPLHF. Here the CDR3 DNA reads TGTGCCAGCAGCTTGGGGGGTTCACCCCTCCACTTT.

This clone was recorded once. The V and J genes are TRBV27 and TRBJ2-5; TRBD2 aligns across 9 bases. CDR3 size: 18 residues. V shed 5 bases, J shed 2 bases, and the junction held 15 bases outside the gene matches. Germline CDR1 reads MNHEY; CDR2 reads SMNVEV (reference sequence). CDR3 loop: CASSPIRGRGGWQETQYF. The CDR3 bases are TGTGCCAGCAGTCCGATCCGCGGGCGGGGGGGCTGGCAAGAGACCCAGTACTTC.